This entry describes one TCR beta chain. This CDR3 has 13 residues. Each CDR3 protein gets one entry after TCRdb re-called the 5' RACE reads with MiXCR. The table has about 23,000 distinct CDR3 sequences, roughly 33% seen once; the top ten hold 2% to 2.5%. The sample comprised tumor-infiltrating naive CD4+ T cells sorted from the breast tumor. The subset denotes: naive CD4+ T cells, CD4+CD45RA+CD25-. This clonotype was obtained from a female donor with breast cancer. This chain links TRBV12-3 or TRBV12-4 with TRBJ2-3; D unresolved. The J call may be incorrect, as the DNA end agrees better with TRBJ1-5. The CDR3 is CASSLGFTDTQHF. Written as DNA, the CDR3 is TGTGCCAGCAGTTTAGGGTTCACAGATACGCAGCATTTT.